The 19 T cell receptor beta chains listed next were all sequenced from one sample in a study of blood T cell repertoires in COVID-19. Produced via immunoSEQ multiplex PCR; TCRdb's table is partial and in-frame only. The data contain 40,000 to 65,000 clones, roughly four fifths of them seen just once; the ten biggest clones take up around 15%. Sequencing input: peripheral blood. These receptors originate from a human donor in a cohort sampled during active COVID-19.

The CDR3 is CASPGQGPYEQYF. The CDR3, as DNA: TGTGCCAGCCCGGGACAGGGGCCCTACGAGCAGTACTTC. The V and J genes are TRBV27 and TRBJ2-7; 10 nucleotides line up with TRBD1. The germline gives CDR1 MNHEY, CDR2 SMNVEV (reference sequence). Trimming at V came to 8 bases and at J to 2 bases, leaving 3 bases not matched to a gene. This CDR3 has 13 amino acids.

The chain joins TRBV4-2 to TRBJ2-7; D uncertain. The CDR3 totals 14 residues. The germline CDR1 and CDR2 sequences are LGHNA and YNFKEQ. V lost 1 base and J lost 2, with 9 bases in between. This chain's CDR3 is CASSQAGPAYEQYF. In DNA form, the CDR3 reads TGTGCCAGCAGCCAAGCAGGTCCAGCCTACGAGCAGTACTTC.

The V and J genes are TRBV6-5 and TRBJ1-1, with TRBD1 as a possible D gene (6 bases). Trimming left V 5 bases short and J 4 bases short, with 11 bases between. The germline V gene has CDR1 MNHEY and CDR2 SVGAGI. The CDR3 runs to 13 residues. The CDR3 protein is CASSIQGSTEAFF. CDR3 DNA sequence: TGTGCCAGCAGTATACAGGGAAGCACTGAAGCTTTCTTT.

V is TRBV7-3 and J is TRBJ2-1, with 8 bases lining up with TRBD2. J was trimmed by 5 bases and V by 5 bases; bases with no gene match: 8. CDR3 length: 15 residues. Germline V lookup: CDR1 SGHTA, CDR2 FQGTGA. The CDR3 region has the DNA TGTGCCAGCAGCCCGACTCGGACTAGCCACAATGAGCAGTTCTTC. It yields the protein CASSPTRTSHNEQFF.

The chain joins TRBV5-1 to TRBJ2-3; weak D call: TRBD2 (6 bases). The CDR3 length is 15 residues. Trimming removed 2 bases at V and 6 bases at J, with 16 bases between. CDR1 SGHRS and CDR2 YFSETQ come from the germline V gene. Here the CDR3 DNA reads TGCGCCAGCAGCTTTTCCGGGACTCCAGAGGATACGCAGTATTTT. This gives the protein CASSFSGTPEDTQYF.

The chain combines TRBV3-1 (or the pseudogene TRBV3-2) with TRBJ2-1; 10 positions agree with TRBD2. After removal of 4 bases from V and 6 bases from J, the junction contained 6 bases not matched to a gene. This CDR3 region has 15 residues. The germline V gene has CDR1 LGHDT and CDR2 YNNKEL (reference sequence). The CDR3: CASSRGTSAPNEQFF. CDR3 nucleotides: TGTGCCAGCAGCCGCGGGACTAGCGCCCCCAATGAGCAGTTCTTC.

The V call is TRBV14, the J call TRBJ2-7; D is possibly TRBD1 (6 bases). Deletions cut 0 bases from V and 4 bases from J, with 13 bases between. Looked up from germline, CDR1 is SGHDN and CDR2 is FVKESK. This CDR3 is built from 15 residues. The CDR3 region is CASSQEIGTIYEQYF. DNA for the CDR3: TGTGCCAGCAGCCAAGAGATAGGGACAATTTACGAGCAGTACTTC.

This chain's CDR3 is CATSVRGTDTQYF. The CDR3 DNA sequence: TGTGCCACCAGTGTTAGGGGGACCGATACGCAGTATTTT. The chain joins TRBV24-1 to TRBJ2-3, with a possible D match to TRBD1 (6 bases). The CDR3 totals 13 residues. Germline V gene data show CDR1 as KGHDR and CDR2 as SFDVKD. Trimming stripped 5 bases from V and 6 bases from J, with 11 bases between.

The chain has TRBV7-2 and TRBJ2-3; perhaps TRBD1 as D (6 bases). This CDR3 has 14 residues. Germline assignment: CDR1 SGHTA and CDR2 FQGNSA. Trimming cost V 2 bases and J 6 bases, with 12 bases left between them. The CDR3 bases are TGTGCCAGCAGCTTAAAACAGGGTGTGGATACGCAGTATTTT. Encoded protein: CASSLKQGVDTQYF.

The genes are TRBV4-1 and TRBJ2-5; D gene uncertain. The CDR3 is 15 residues long. Germline CDR1 reads MGHRA; CDR2 reads YSYEKL. The V end lost 0 bases, the J end lost 2 bases, and 10 bases lay between the germline ends. Here the CDR3 reads CASSQESRVQETQYF. The CDR3 DNA sequence: TGCGCCAGCAGCCAAGAATCTCGCGTGCAAGAGACCCAGTACTTC.

This chain uses TRBV7-2 with TRBJ2-2, with a tentative D call TRBD2 (6 bases). V lost 3 bases and J 7 bases, leaving 12 bases between the germline ends. Germline-derived CDR1 and CDR2 are SGHTA and FQGNSA. The CDR3 is 14 residues long. This CDR3 reads CASSLEGSVGELFF. CDR3 nucleotides: TGTGCCAGCAGCTTGGAGGGCTCGGTCGGGGAGCTGTTTTTT. The full variable domain, its missing parts supplied by reference TRBV7-2 and TRBJ2-2, is GAGVSQSPSNKVTEKGKDVELRCDPISGHTALYWYRQSLGQGLEFLIYFQGNSAPDKSGLPSDRFSAERTGGSVSTLTIQRTQQEDSAVYLCASSLEGSVGELFFGEGSRLTVL.

The genes are TRBV6-2 or TRBV6-3 and TRBJ2-1; unclear D gene. Trimming pared 5 bases from V and 0 bases from J, leaving 11 bases between. Germline V gene lookup returns CDR1 MNHEY and CDR2 SVGEGT. The CDR3 is made up of 15 amino acids. CDR3 sequence (DNA): TGTGCCAGCAGTGCCCGAGAGAGCTCCTACAATGAGCAGTTCTTC. Its translation is CASSARESSYNEQFF.

The chain carries TRBV30 and TRBJ2-7; TRBD1 might be the D (7 bases). There are 15 residues in the CDR3. Germline V gene lookup returns CDR1 GTSNPN and CDR2 SVGIG (reference sequence). Trimming shortened V by 2 bases and J by 2 bases, and 16 bases separated the two germline ends. In nucleotides, the CDR3 is TGTGCCTGGAGTCCACCGGACAGGACTACCTACGAGCAGTACTTC. Translation: CAWSPPDRTTYEQYF.

The chain combines TRBV12-3 or TRBV12-4 with TRBJ1-1, with D unclear. Trimming removed 2 bases at V and 3 bases at J, with 7 bases between. The CDR3 totals 13 residues. CDR3 DNA: TGTGCCAGCAGTTTAATGAGGGACACTGAAGCTTTCTTT. This translates into CASSLMRDTEAFF.

The chain uses TRBV5-4 and TRBJ1-1; 9 nucleotides align to TRBD1. The length of the CDR3 is 16 residues. Germline trimming cut 0 bases from V and 4 bases from J; bases unmatched to any gene: 7. Germline V gene data show CDR1 as SGHNT and CDR2 as YYREEE (reference sequence). CDR3 bases: TGTGCCAGCAGCTTGGATGCTGGGACAGGGCCCACTGAAGCTTTCTTT. This encodes CASSLDAGTGPTEAFF. Drawing the rest from reference TRBV5-4 and TRBJ1-1, the complete variable domain is ETGVTQSPTHLIKTRGQQVTLRCSSQSGHNTVSWYQQALGQGPQFIFQYYREEENGRGNFPPRFSGLQFPNYSSELNVNALELDDSALYLCASSLDAGTGPTEAFFGQGTRLTVV.

The gene calls are TRBV28 and TRBJ2-7, with D perhaps TRBD1 (6 bases). From germline, CDR1 is MDHEN and CDR2 SYDVKM. This CDR3 has 14 residues. Trimming left V 3 bases short and J 2 bases short, with 11 bases between. DNA of the CDR3: TGTGCCAGCAGTTTCCCCGACAGGCCCTACGAGCAGTACTTC. It encodes CASSFPDRPYEQYF.

J is TRBJ1-1 and V is TRBV21-1; TRBD1, the table's D call, lacks a check against the DNA. TRBV21-1 is classified as a pseudogene. This CDR3 has 16 amino acids. CDR3 nucleotide sequence: TGTGCCAGCAGCTTCCCGGGACACCCAGTGAACACTGAAGCTTTCTTT. This translates into CASSFPGHPVNTEAFF.

The chain employs TRBV6-6 and TRBJ2-4, with D possibly TRBD2 on 7 matching bases. Looked up from germline, CDR1 is MNHNY and CDR2 is SVGAGI (reference sequence). The CDR3 loop spans 17 amino acids. Trimming removed 5 bases from V and 0 bases from J, with 17 bases in between. Written as DNA, the CDR3 is TGTGCCAGCAGTCAACATTACGGGGGGCTAGCCAAAAACATTCAGTACTTC. Amino acids: CASSQHYGGLAKNIQYF.

This clone appeared a single time. This chain links TRBV2 with TRBJ1-2; no definite D call. V dropped 7 bases and J dropped 8 bases, with 14 bases sitting between them. The CDR3 length is 12 residues. Germline CDR1 and CDR2: SNHLY and FYNNEI. DNA of the CDR3: TGTGCCAGCACCAGCTTGGGGAGAGGCTACACCTTC. Encoded protein: CASTSLGRGYTF.